One sample yielded the 21 T cell receptor beta chains listed below, sequenced in a study of T cells in localized non-small cell lung cancer. The data were produced by immunoSEQ multiplex PCR, yet TCRdb's version contains in-frame clones alone and is incomplete. The table lists about 79,000 clones, almost 85% of them singletons, with approximately 12% in the top ten. The sample here was peripheral blood, taken before any cancer treatment. Receptors were obtained from a female donor aged 60 or older with stage I lung adenocarcinoma.

In this sample, this clone turned up a few times. This chain uses TRBV19 with TRBJ1-1; D gene ambiguous. The CDR3 is 15 amino acids. V lost 8 bases, J lost 1 base, and 17 bases lay in between. CDR1 and CDR2 from the germline V gene are LNHDA and SQIVND (reference sequence). The CDR3 bases are TGTGCCAGTCGGCTCGATGGCCAGGCGAACACTGAAGCTTTCTTT. Translation gives CASRLDGQANTEAFF.

The sample holds one count of this clone. The J gene is TRBJ2-1, the V gene TRBV11-3, with TRBD2 matching 11 bases. With V trimmed by 0 bases and J by 1 base, 8 bases remained unmatched. The CDR3 extends over 19 amino acids. CDR1 and CDR2 from the germline V gene are SGHNT and YENEEA. The CDR3 is CASSLDQAASGRSYNEQFF. CDR3 coding DNA: TGTGCCAGCAGCTTAGATCAAGCGGCTAGCGGGAGGTCCTACAATGAGCAGTTCTTC.

The V gene is TRBV19, the J gene TRBJ2-7; possibly TRBD1 for D (6 bases). The V gene lost 4 bases and the J gene lost 0 bases, with 13 bases spanning the gap. Germline CDR1 is LNHDA and CDR2 is SQIVND (reference sequence). The CDR3 has 15 amino acids. For the CDR3, the DNA is TGTGCCAGTAGTAACGCCAGGGGAAGCTCCTACGAGCAGTACTTC. Protein product: CASSNARGSSYEQYF.

The rearrangement joins TRBV10-2 to TRBJ1-1; 8 bases align to TRBD1. Per the germline V gene, CDR1 is WSHSY and CDR2 is SAAADI. The CDR3 totals 14 residues. After removal of 6 bases from V and 0 bases from J, the junction contained 3 bases not matched to a gene. The CDR3 DNA reads TGCGCCAGCAGGCGGACAGGGATGAACACTGAAGCTTTCTTT. Its protein is CASRRTGMNTEAFF.

This clone was counted between two and nine times. The chain combines TRBV11-2 with TRBJ1-1; a possible D gene is TRBD1 (6 bases). Trimming shortened V by 2 bases and J by 0 bases, and 10 bases separated the two germline ends. Germline CDR1 SGHAT, CDR2 FQNNGV. The CDR3 covers 15 residues. CDR3 loop: CASSLMSGVNTEAFF. The CDR3 DNA sequence: TGTGCCAGCAGCTTAATGTCAGGGGTGAACACTGAAGCTTTCTTT.

This chain connects TRBV11-2 to TRBJ1-1, with D hard to call. V was pared by 4 bases and J by 5 bases, with 8 bases between. Germline values: CDR1 SGHAT, CDR2 FQNNGV. The CDR3 contains 12 residues. CDR3 sequence: CASSYVGTEAFF. The CDR3 DNA sequence: TGTGCCAGCAGCTATGTGGGTACTGAAGCTTTCTTT. The full variable domain, in which reference TRBV11-2 and TRBJ1-1 provide the parts outside the CDR3, is EAGVAQSPRYKIIEKRQSVAFWCNPISGHATLYWYQQILGQGPKLLIQFQNNGVVDDSQLPKDRFSAERLKGVDSTLKIQPAKLEDSAVYLCASSYVGTEAFFGQGTRLTVV.

This chain connects TRBV13 to TRBJ1-1; the D gene is possibly TRBD1 (6 bases). Germline V gene sequence: CDR1 PRHDT, CDR2 FYEKMQ (reference sequence). CDR3 length: 14 residues. Trimming left V 2 bases short and J 5 bases short, with 12 bases between. CDR3 protein: CASSLRGGRTEAFF. The CDR3 DNA follows: TGTGCCAGCAGCTTAAGGGGGGGACGGACTGAAGCTTTCTTT.

The V call is TRBV6-6, the J call TRBJ2-1; TRBD2 is a possible D gene (6 bases). The V end lost 5 bases, the J end lost 1 base, and 12 bases lay between the germline ends. The CDR3 spans 15 residues. CDR1 and CDR2 (germline): MNHNY, SVGAGI (reference sequence). The CDR3 coding sequence is TGTGCCAGCAGTACCCGACTAGTGTCCTACAATGAGCAGTTCTTC. It is translated as CASSTRLVSYNEQFF.

This sequence joins TRBV7-9 and TRBJ2-5; 8 bases align to TRBD2. Germline-derived CDR1 and CDR2 are SEHNR and FQNEAQ (reference sequence). This CDR3 contains 12 residues. V dropped 5 bases and J dropped 7; count of bases not matched to a gene: 3. CDR3 protein: CASSHSGATQYF. The CDR3 region has the DNA TGTGCCAGCAGCCATAGCGGGGCGACCCAGTACTTC.

This rearrangement joins TRBV10-2 to TRBJ2-3, with 8 bases identical to TRBD2. The length of the CDR3 is 18 residues. Germline V lookup: CDR1 WSHSY, CDR2 SAAADI. V was clipped by 6 bases and J by 0 bases; unmatched bases: 14. The CDR3 coding sequence is TGCGCCAGCAGGGGGCTAGCGGGCATAAAATCTAGCACAGATACGCAGTATTTT. Amino acid sequence: CASRGLAGIKSSTDTQYF.

In this sample, this clone turned up a few times. This chain uses TRBV6-5 with TRBJ1-5; D is possibly TRBD1 (5 bases). This CDR3 is 14 amino acids long. V was pared by 0 bases and J by 4 bases, with 7 bases between. The germline V gene encodes CDR1 MNHEY and CDR2 SVGAGI. The CDR3 nucleotides read TGTGCCAGCAGTTACTCAGGGGATAATCAGCCCCAGCATTTT. It encodes CASSYSGDNQPQHF.

The chain couples TRBV9 to TRBJ1-2, with D perhaps TRBD1 (5 bases). Deletions cut 4 bases from V and 3 bases from J, with 10 bases between. Germline values: CDR1 SGDLS, CDR2 YYNGEE. This CDR3 has 13 amino acids. DNA for the CDR3: TGTGCCAGCAGCCCCACGGGGGACTATGGCTACACCTTC. This sequence encodes CASSPTGDYGYTF.

This chain connects TRBV6-5 to TRBJ1-1; possibly TRBD1 for D (6 bases). The germline V gene encodes CDR1 MNHEY and CDR2 SVGAGI. The CDR3 contains 14 residues. Trimming removed 2 bases at V and 3 bases at J, with 10 bases between. The CDR3 region has the DNA TGTGCCAGCAGTTACATGACAGGAGACACTGAAGCTTTCTTT. Translating it yields CASSYMTGDTEAFF.

The DNA for the CDR3 is TGTGCCAGCAGCCCCTCAGACAGGGGACTATACAATGAGCAGTTCTTC. Its translation is CASSPSDRGLYNEQFF. This chain uses TRBV7-9 with TRBJ2-1, with D tentatively TRBD1 (8 bases). V dropped 5 bases and J dropped 4 bases, with 18 bases sitting between them. The V gene's germline CDR1 is SEHNR and CDR2 FQNEAQ (reference sequence). The CDR3 runs to 16 residues.

The chain couples TRBV19 to TRBJ1-1; D uncertain. CDR3 length equals 15 residues. In germline, CDR1 is LNHDA, CDR2 SQIVND (reference sequence). The V end lost 2 bases, the J end lost 5 bases, and 15 bases lay between the germline ends. CDR3 protein: CASSIPHFFGTEAFF. Written as DNA, the CDR3 is TGTGCCAGTAGTATACCCCATTTTTTCGGAACTGAAGCTTTCTTT.

The chain couples TRBV19 to TRBJ2-3, with D perhaps matching TRBD2 (7 bases). V shed 9 bases and J shed 2 bases, with 21 bases lying between them. Germline V gene sequence: CDR1 LNHDA, CDR2 SQIVND (reference sequence). The CDR3 has 16 amino acids. CDR3 protein: CARNIRGGVLTDTQYF. CDR3 DNA: TGTGCCAGAAATATAAGGGGGGGAGTGCTCACAGATACGCAGTATTTT.

This chain links TRBV10-3 with TRBJ2-1; D uncertain. V was trimmed by 2 bases and J by 9 bases, leaving 5 bases between them. The germline gives CDR1 ENHRY, CDR2 SYGVKD. The CDR3 has 11 amino acids. CDR3 protein: CAISEGREQFF. CDR3 nucleotide sequence: TGTGCCATCAGTGAGGGACGTGAGCAGTTCTTC.

V usage is TRBV5-1 and J usage is TRBJ2-3, with TRBD1 identical over 8 bases. V gave up 3 bases and J gave up 4 bases; unmatched junction bases: 4. The CDR3 has 14 amino acids. The germline V gene has CDR1 SGHRS and CDR2 YFSETQ. CDR3 DNA: TGCGCCAGCAGCTCTCGGACAGGGCCAGATACGCAGTATTTT. Amino acid sequence: CASSSRTGPDTQYF.

The CDR3 is CASSPTGAQPQHF. The CDR3 DNA follows: TGTGCCAGCAGCCCCACCGGGGCTCAGCCCCAGCATTTT. The rearrangement uses TRBV7-9 and TRBJ1-5; perhaps TRBD1 as D (5 bases). Germline CDR1 is SEHNR and CDR2 is FQNEAQ (reference sequence). The CDR3 consists of 13 residues. Trimming cost V 5 bases and J 6 bases, with 11 bases left between them. The full variable domain, its missing parts supplied by reference TRBV7-9 and TRBJ1-5, is DTGVSQNPRHKITKRGQNVTFRCDPISEHNRLYWYRQTLGQGPEFLTYFQNEAQLEKSRLLSDRFSAERPKGSFSTLEIQRTEQGDSAMYLCASSPTGAQPQHFGDGTRLSIL.

This sequence joins TRBV29-1 and TRBJ1-2; TRBD1 is a possible D gene (5 bases). V lost 7 bases and J 8 bases, leaving 20 bases between the germline ends. CDR1 SQVTM and CDR2 ANQGSEA come from the germline V gene. The CDR3 is made up of 13 amino acids. CDR3 DNA sequence: TGCAGCGCCGGTGGGGGGAGTTCGCGCGGCTACACCTTC. Translation: CSAGGGSSRGYTF.

This sequence joins TRBV9 and TRBJ1-3; D uncertain. The CDR3 length is 14 residues. Germline CDR1 is SGDLS and CDR2 is YYNGEE. V lost 4 bases, J lost 3 bases, and 11 bases lay in between. CDR3 in DNA: TGTGCCAGCAGCCCAGAGGGTTTTGGAAACACCATATATTTT. This codes for CASSPEGFGNTIYF.